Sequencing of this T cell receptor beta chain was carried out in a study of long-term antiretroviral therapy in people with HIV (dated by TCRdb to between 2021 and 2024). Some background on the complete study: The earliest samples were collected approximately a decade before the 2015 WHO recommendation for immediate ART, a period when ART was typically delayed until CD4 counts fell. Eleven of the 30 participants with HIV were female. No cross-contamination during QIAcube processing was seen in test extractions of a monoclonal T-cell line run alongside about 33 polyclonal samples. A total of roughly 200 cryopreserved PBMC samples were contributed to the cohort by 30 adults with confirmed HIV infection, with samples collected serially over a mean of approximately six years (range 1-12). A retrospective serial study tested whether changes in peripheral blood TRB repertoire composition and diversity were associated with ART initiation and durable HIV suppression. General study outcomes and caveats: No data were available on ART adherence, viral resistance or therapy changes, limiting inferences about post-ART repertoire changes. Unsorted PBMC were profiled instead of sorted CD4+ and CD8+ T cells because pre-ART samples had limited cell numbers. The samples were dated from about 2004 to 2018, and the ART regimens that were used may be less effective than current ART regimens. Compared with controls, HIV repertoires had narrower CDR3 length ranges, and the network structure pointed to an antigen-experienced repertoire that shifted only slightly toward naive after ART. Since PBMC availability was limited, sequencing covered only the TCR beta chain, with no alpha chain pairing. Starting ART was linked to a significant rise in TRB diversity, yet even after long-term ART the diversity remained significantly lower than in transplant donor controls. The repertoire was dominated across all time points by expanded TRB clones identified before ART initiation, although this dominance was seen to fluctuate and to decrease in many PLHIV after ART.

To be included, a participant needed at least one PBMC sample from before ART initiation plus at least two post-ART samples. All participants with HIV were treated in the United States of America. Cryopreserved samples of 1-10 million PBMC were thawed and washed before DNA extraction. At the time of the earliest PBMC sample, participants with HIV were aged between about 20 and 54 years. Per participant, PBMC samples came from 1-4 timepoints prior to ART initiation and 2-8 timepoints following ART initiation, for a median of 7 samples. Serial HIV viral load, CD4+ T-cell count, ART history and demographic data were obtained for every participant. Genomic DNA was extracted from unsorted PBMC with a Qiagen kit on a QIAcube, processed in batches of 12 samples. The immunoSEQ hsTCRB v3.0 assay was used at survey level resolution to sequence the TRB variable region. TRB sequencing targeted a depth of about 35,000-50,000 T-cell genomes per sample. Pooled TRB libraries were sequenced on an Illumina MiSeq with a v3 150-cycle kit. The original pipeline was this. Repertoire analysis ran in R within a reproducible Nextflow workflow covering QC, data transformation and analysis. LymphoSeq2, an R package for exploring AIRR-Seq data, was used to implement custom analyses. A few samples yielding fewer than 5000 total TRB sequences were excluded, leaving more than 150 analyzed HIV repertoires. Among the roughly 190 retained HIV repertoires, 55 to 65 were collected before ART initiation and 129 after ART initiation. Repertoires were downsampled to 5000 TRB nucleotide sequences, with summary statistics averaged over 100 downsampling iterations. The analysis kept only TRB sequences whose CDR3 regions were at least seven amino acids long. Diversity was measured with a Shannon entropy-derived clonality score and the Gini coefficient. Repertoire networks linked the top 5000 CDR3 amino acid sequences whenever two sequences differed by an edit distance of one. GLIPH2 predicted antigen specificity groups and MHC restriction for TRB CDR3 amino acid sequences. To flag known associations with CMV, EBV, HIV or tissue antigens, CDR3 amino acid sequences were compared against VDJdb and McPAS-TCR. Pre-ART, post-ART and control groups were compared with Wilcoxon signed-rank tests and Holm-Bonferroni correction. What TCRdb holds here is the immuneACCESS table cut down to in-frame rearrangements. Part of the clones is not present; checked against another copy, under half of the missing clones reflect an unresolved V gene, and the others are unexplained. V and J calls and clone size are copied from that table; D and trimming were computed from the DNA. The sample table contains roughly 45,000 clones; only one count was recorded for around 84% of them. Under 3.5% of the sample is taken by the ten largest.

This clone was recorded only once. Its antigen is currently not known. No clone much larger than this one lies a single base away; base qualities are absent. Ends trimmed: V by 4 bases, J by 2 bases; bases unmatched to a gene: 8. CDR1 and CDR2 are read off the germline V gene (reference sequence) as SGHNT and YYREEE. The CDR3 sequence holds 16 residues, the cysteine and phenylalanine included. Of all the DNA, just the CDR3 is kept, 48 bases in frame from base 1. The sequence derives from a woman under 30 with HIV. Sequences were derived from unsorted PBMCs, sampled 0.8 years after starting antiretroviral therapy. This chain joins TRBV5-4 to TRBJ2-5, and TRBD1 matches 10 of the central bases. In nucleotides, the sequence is TGTGCCAGCAGCAAAAGGACAGGGGGGTTGCAAGAGACCCAGTACTTC. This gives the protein CASSKRTGGLQETQYF. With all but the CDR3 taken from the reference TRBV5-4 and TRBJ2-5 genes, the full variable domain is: ETGVTQSPTHLIKTRGQQVTLRCSSQSGHNTVSWYQQALGQGPQFIFQYYREEENGRGNFPPRFSGLQFPNYSSELNVNALELDDSALYLCASSKRTGGLQETQYFGPGTRLLVL.